This record covers a single TCR beta chain. Antigen specificity is unknown. These data originate in a study of cytomegalovirus exposure and HLA in healthy donors. General study results and limits: Cytomegalovirus association was assigned to about 150 TCR beta chains. In an earlier analysis, most TCR beta V segments were productive about 87% or about 30% of the time. The classifier reportedly diagnosed cytomegalovirus status with high specificity and sensitivity.

Amplification used 60 Vbeta primers and 13 Jbeta primers. Using immunoSEQ multiplex PCR, the repertoire was profiled, and TCRdb retains in-frame clones only, with some absent. The table for this sample gives some 200,000 clones. The germline gives CDR1 SGHVS, CDR2 FQNEAQ. The CDR3 runs 14 residues. V dropped 5 bases and J dropped 0; count of bases not matched to a gene: 3. Healthy bone marrow donors supplied every sample. This sequence originates from a woman in her late teens or twenties in good health and CMV-seropositive. The chain couples TRBV7-8 to TRBJ1-2; 7 bases match TRBD1. Sequenced input: PBMCs. Written as DNA, the CDR3 is TGTGCCAGCAGCGTACAGGGGCCTAACTATGGCTACACCTTC. Its translation: CASSVQGPNYGYTF.